This T cell receptor beta chain was identified in a study of identical twins. This CDR3 spans 16 amino acids. Germline CDR1 is SGHNT and CDR2 is YYREEE (reference sequence). J lost 3 bases, V lost 4 bases, and 9 bases had no gene match. This clonotype was seen a handful of times. TCRdb re-called the 5' RACE reads with MiXCR, one entry per CDR3 protein. The sample shows fewer than 550,000 distinct CDR3 sequences, roughly an eighth of them seen only once. A further study also used this sample, focusing on yellow fever vaccine responses in identical twins.

The V call is TRBV5-4, the J call TRBJ2-1, with 8 bases matching TRBD1. The receptor was isolated from a woman aged 18-35 years in good health. Sequenced input: CD4+ T cells sorted from blood. CDR3 sequence reads: CASSLRTGYRYNEQFF. DNA of the CDR3: TGTGCCAGCAGCCTACGGACAGGGTACCGCTACAATGAGCAGTTCTTC.